This T cell receptor beta chain was sequenced for a study of radiation and T cells in renal cell carcinoma. A remark on this clone: The target antigen is unknown.

General study points: Top tumor clonotypes rose in blood 2 weeks post-radiation, then contracted.

Germline values: CDR1 GTSNPN, CDR2 SVGIG (reference sequence). There are 14 residues in the CDR3. V lost 1 base to trimming and J lost 6 bases; unmatched junction nucleotides: 6. Measured with immunoSEQ multiplex PCR; TCRdb has only the in-frame clones, and not every one. The sample records tens of thousands of clones, just under 85% being singletons. Time point denoted: blood 4 weeks post-SBRT, at nephrectomy. Treatment reported: 15 Gy SBRT to primary tumor, nephrectomy 4 weeks later. Nephrectomy followed 15 Gy stereotactic body radiation by 4 weeks. This renal cell carcinoma was of the clear cell type.

The sequence came from a man aged 50-59 years with renal cell carcinoma. This sequence joins TRBV30 and TRBJ2-4; 7 nucleotides agree with TRBD2. Specimen: blood, collected from a patient whose treatment included radiotherapy and nephrectomy. As DNA, the CDR3 is TGTGCCTGGAGTGGTTGGGGGAGGGCAAACATTCAGTACTTC. Translated, it gives CAWSGWGRANIQYF.